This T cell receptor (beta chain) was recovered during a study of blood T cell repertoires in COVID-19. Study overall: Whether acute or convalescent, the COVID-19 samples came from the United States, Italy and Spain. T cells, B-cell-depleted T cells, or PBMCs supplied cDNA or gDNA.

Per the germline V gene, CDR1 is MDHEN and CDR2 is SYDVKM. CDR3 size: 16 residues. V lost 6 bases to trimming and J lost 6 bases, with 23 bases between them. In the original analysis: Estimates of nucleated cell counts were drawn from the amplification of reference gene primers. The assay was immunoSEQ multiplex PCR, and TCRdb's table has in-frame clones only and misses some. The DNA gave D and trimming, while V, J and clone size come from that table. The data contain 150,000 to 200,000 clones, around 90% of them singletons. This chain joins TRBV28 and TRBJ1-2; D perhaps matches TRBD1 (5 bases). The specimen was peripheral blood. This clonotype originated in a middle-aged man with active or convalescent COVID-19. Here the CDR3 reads CASSPTPDAGGHGYTF. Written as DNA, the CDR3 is TGTGCCAGCAGCCCAACACCCGATGCCGGGGGTCATGGCTACACCTTC.